Detailed here is one TCR beta chain. Given a much more abundant clone one base away, this may be a read error. The data are from a study of metastatic and nonmetastatic thyroid tumors. Every patient underwent thyroid surgery untreated. Trimming shortened V by 7 bases and J by 0 bases, and 10 bases separated the two germline ends. The CDR3 covers 14 residues. Per germline, CDR1 LNHDA and CDR2 SQIVND (reference sequence). Using MiXCR, TCRdb re-called clones from the PCR reads. The sample carries about 43,000 clones, over 10% recorded once. The receptor was isolated from a female donor with papillary thyroid cancer or a benign thyroid nodule (not recorded which). Some clones in this sample may be carry-over from other donors' samples. The chain couples TRBV19 to TRBJ2-1; the D gene could be TRBD1 or TRBD2 (6 bases each). Sequencing was performed on blood. The CDR3 reads CASMGGLSYNEQFF. CDR3 bases: TGTGCCAGTATGGGGGGCCTCTCCTACAATGAGCAGTTCTTC.